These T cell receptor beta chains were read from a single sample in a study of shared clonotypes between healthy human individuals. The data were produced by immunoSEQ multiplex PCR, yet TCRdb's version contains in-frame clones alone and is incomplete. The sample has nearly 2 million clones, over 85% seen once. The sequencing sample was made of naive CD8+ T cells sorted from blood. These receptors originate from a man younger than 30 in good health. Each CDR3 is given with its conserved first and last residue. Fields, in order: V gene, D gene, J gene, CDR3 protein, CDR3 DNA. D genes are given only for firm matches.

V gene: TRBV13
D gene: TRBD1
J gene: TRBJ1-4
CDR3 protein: CASSSRDREGEKLFF
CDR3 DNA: TGTGCCAGCAGTTCCCGGGACAGGGAAGGTGAAAAACTGTTTTTT

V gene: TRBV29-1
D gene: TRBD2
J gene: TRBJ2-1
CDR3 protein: CSVLSGTINEQFF
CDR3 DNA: TGCAGCGTTCTTAGCGGGACTATAAATGAGCAGTTCTTC

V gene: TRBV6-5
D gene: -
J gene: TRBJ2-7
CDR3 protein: CASSYSKTGDSYEQYF
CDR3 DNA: TGTGCCAGCAGTTACTCGAAGACAGGCGACTCCTACGAGCAGTACTTC

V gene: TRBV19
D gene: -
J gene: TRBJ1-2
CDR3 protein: CARRRAGVKGYTF
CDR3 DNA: TGTGCCAGAAGGAGGGCAGGTGTGAAGGGCTACACCTTC

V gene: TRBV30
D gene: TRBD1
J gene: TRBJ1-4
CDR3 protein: CAWSGERTGASEKLFF
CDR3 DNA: TGTGCCTGGAGTGGAGAAAGGACAGGGGCGAGTGAAAAACTGTTTTTT

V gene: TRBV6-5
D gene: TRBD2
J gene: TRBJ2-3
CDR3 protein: CASSYGAGNTDTQYF
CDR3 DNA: TGTGCCAGCAGTTACGGAGCGGGAAACACAGATACGCAGTATTTT

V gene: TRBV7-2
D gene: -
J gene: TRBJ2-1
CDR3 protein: CASRGGLTYNEQFF
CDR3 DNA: TGTGCCAGCAGGGGGGGTTTGACCTACAATGAGCAGTTCTTC

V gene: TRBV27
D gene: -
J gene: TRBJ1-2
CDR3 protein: CASRGDGVSDYGYTF
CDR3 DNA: TGTGCCAGCCGCGGGGATGGGGTTTCCGACTATGGCTACACCTTC

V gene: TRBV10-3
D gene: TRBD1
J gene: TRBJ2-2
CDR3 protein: CAISADREYFGELFF
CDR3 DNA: TGTGCCATCAGTGCCGACAGGGAATACTTCGGGGAGCTGTTTTTT

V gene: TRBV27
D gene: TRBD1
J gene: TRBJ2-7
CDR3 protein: CASSLGQGFPYEQYF
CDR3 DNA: TGTGCCAGCAGTCTGGGACAGGGGTTCCCCTACGAGCAGTACTTC

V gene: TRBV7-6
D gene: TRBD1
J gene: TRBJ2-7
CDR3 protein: CASSLGTGISEQYF
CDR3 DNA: TGTGCCAGCAGCTTAGGGACAGGGATTAGCGAGCAGTACTTC